This T cell receptor (beta chain) stems from a study of human T cells and chemical hapten exposure. Whole-study results and caveats: Alopecia was present in the donors, so their immune response may differ from healthy people's.

Via MiXCR, TCRdb re-called the RACE reads, giving one row per CDR3 protein. The repertoire has around 70,000 distinct CDR3 sequences, roughly 10% of them found once; the top ten carry more than 1.3%. The time point is: patch test 3, about 24 weeks after DPC sensitization. As to treatment: therapeutic diphenylcyclopropenone sensitization with weekly scalp DPC. The study extracted total RNA from unfractionated whole blood. This clonotype was counted ten times or more. The antigen remains unidentified. The CDR3 spans 16 residues. V was clipped by 5 bases and J by 2 bases; unmatched bases: 6. Germline V gives CDR1 SGHAT, CDR2 FQNNGV.

The sample here was whole blood, taken in connection with sensitization to the hapten diphenylcyclopropenone (DPC). The TCR sequence derives from a woman between 45 and 65 years old with alopecia areata. Some clones in this sample may be carry-over from other donors' samples. The rearrangement uses TRBV11-2 and TRBJ2-2; 9 positions agree with TRBD1. In DNA, the CDR3 is TGTGCCAGCAGCCCTCCGGGACAGGGTAACACCGGGGAGCTGTTTTTT. Translation gives CASSPPGQGNTGELFF.